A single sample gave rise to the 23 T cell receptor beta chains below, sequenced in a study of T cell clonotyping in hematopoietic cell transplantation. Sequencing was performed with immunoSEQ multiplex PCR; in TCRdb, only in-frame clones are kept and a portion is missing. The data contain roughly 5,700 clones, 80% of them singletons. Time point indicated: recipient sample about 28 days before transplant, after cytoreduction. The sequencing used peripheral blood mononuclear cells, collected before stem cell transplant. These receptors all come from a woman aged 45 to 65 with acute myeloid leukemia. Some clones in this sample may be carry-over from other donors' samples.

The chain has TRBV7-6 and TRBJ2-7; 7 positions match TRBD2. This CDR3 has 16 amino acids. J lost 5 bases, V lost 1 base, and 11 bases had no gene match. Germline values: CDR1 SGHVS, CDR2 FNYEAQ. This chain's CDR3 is CASSLGVGLGLDEQYF. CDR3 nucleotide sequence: TGTGCCAGCAGCTTAGGAGTAGGACTAGGACTCGACGAGCAGTACTTC. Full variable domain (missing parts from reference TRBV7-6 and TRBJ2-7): GAGVSQSPRYKVTKRGQDVALRCDPISGHVSLYWYRQALGQGPEFLTYFNYEAQQDKSGLPNDRFSAERPEGSISTLTIQRTEQRDSAMYRCASSLGVGLGLDEQYFGPGTRLTVT.

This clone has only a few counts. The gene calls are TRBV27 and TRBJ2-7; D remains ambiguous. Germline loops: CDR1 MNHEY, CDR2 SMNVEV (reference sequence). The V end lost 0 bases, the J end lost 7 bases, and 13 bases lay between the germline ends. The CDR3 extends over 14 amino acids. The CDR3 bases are TGTGCCAGCAGTTTATCTCTGGATTCGCGGGAGCAGTACTTC. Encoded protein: CASSLSLDSREQYF.

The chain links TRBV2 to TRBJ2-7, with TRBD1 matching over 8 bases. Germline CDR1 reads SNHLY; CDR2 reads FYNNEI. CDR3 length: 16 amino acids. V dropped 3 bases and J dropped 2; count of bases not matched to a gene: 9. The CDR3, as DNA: TGTGCCAGCAGTGACCCTAGGGGGACAGGAGCCTACGAGCAGTACTTC. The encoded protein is CASSDPRGTGAYEQYF. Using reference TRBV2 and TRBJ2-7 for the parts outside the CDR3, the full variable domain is EPEVTQTPSHQVTQMGQEVILRCVPISNHLYFYWYRQILGQKVEFLVSFYNNEISEKSEIFDDQFSVERPDGSNFTLKIRSTKLEDSAMYFCASSDPRGTGAYEQYFGPGTRLTVT.

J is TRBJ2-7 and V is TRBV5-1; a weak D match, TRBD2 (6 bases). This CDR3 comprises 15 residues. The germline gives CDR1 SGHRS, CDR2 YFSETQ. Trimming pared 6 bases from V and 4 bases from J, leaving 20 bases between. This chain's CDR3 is CASKEGTAAFYEQYF. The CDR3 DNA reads TGCGCCAGCAAAGAGGGGACTGCTGCTTTTTACGAGCAGTACTTC.

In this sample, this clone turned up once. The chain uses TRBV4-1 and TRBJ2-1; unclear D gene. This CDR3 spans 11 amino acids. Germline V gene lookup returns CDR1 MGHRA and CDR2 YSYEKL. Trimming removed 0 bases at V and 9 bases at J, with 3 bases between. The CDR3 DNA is TGCGCCAGCAGCCAAGAGGGTGAGCAGTTCTTC. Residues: CASSQEGEQFF.

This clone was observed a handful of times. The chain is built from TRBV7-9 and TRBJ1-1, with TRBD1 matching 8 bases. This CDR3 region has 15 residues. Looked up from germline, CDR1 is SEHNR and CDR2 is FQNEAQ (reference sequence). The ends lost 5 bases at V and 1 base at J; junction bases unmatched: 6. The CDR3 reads CASSRRDRRNTEAFF. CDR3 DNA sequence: TGTGCCAGCAGCCGCCGGGACAGGCGGAACACTGAAGCTTTCTTT.

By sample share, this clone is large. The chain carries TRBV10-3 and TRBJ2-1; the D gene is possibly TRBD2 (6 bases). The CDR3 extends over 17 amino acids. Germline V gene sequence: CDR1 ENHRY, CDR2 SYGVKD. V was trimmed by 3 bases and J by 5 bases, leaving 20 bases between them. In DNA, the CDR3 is TGTGCCATCAGTGAACAAGAACTAGCCGCCCGGAACAATGAGCAGTTCTTC. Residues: CAISEQELAARNNEQFF.

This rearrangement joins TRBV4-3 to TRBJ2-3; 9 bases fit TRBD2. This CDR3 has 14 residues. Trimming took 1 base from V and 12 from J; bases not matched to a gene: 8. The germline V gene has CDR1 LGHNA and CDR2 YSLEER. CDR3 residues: CASSQGVSSGIQYF. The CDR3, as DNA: TGCGCCAGCAGCCAAGGGGTATCTAGCGGGATCCAGTATTTT.

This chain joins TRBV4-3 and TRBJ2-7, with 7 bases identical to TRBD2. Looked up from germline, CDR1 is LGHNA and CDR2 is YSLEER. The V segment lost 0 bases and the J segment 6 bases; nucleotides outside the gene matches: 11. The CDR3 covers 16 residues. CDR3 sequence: CASSQDYSGRVGEQYF. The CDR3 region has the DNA TGCGCCAGCAGCCAAGATTACTCAGGGAGGGTCGGCGAGCAGTACTTC.

This CDR3 reads CASSQVGVAEAFF. The DNA of the CDR3 is TGCGCCAGCAGCCAAGTGGGGGTTGCTGAAGCTTTCTTT. The rearrangement links TRBV4-3 to TRBJ1-1; possible D gene TRBD1, 5 bases. The CDR3 loop spans 13 amino acids. V gave up 1 base and J gave up 6 bases, with 9 bases separating them. Germline CDR1 reads LGHNA; CDR2 reads YSLEER.

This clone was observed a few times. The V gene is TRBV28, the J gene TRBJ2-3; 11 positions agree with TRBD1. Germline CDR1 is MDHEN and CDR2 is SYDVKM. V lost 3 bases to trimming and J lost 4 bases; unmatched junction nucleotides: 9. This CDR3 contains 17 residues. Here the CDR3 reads CASSFNLPGQGADTQYF. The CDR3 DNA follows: TGTGCCAGCAGTTTCAACCTCCCGGGACAGGGGGCAGATACGCAGTATTTT. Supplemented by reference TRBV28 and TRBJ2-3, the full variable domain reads DVKVTQSSRYLVKRTGEKVFLECVQDMDHENMFWYRQDPGLGLRLIYFSYDVKMKEKGDIPEGYSVSREKKERFSLILESASTNQTSMYLCASSFNLPGQGADTQYFGPGTRLTVL.

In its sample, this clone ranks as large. The CDR3 region has the DNA TGTGCCAGCAGTTTATCGGGGAGGTTCGGGCAGTACTTC. As protein: CASSLSGRFGQYF. The V and J genes are TRBV27 and TRBJ2-7, with D possibly matching TRBD2 (6 bases). The CDR3 spans 13 residues. The V end was cut by 0 bases, the J end by 9 bases, with 12 bases between. Per germline, CDR1 MNHEY and CDR2 SMNVEV (reference sequence).

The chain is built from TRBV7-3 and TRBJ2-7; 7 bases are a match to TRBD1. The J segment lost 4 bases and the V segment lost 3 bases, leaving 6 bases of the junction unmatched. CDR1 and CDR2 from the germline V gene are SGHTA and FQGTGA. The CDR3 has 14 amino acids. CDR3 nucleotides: TGTGCCAGCAGCTTTACCCAGGGGGAGTACGAGCAGTACTTC. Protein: CASSFTQGEYEQYF. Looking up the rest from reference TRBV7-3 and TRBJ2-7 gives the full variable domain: GAGVSQTPSNKVTEKGKYVELRCDPISGHTALYWYRQSLGQGPEFLIYFQGTGAADDSGLPNDRFFAVRPEGSVSTLKIQRTERGDSAVYLCASSFTQGEYEQYFGPGTRLTVT.

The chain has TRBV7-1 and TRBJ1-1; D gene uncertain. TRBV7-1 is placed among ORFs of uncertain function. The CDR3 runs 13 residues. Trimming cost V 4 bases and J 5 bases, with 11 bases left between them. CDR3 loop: CASSLKRETEAFF. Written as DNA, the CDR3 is TGTGCCAGCAGCTTAAAGAGAGAGACTGAAGCTTTCTTT.

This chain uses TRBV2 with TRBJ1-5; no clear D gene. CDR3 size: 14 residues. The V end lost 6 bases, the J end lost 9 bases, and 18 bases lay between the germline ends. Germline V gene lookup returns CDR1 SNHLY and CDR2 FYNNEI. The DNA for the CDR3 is TGTGCCAGCAGGAAGATTGAGGGCGCAGGGCCCCAGCATTTT. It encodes CASRKIEGAGPQHF.

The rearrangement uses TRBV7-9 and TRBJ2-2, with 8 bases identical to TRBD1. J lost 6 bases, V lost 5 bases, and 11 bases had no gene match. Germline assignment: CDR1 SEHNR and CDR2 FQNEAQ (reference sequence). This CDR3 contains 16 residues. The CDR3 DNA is TGTGCCAGCAGCCCAGGGGGCGCCGTGCGGTCCGGGGAGCTGTTTTTT. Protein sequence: CASSPGGAVRSGELFF.

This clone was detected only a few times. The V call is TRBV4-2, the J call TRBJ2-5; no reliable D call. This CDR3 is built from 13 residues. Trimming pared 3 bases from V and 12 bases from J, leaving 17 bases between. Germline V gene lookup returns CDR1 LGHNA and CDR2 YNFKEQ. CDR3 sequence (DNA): TGTGCCAGCAGCCAGGGGTTCGGAGCGTCGGAGTACTTC. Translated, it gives CASSQGFGASEYF.

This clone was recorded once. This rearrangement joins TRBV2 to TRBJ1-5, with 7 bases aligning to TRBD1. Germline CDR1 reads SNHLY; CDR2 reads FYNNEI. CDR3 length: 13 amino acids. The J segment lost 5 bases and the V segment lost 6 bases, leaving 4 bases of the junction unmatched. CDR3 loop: CASRRQGDQPQHF. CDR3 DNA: TGTGCCAGCAGAAGACAGGGAGATCAGCCCCAGCATTTT.

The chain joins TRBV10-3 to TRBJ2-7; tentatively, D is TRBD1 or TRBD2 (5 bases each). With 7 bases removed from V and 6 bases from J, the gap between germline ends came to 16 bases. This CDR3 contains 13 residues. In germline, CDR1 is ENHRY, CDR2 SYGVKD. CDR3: CAITETQGAEQYF. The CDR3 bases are TGTGCCATCACCGAGACTCAGGGAGCCGAGCAGTACTTC.

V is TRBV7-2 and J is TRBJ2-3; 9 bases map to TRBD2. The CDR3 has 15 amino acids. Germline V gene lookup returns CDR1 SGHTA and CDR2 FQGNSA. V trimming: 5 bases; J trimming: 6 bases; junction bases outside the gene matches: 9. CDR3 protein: CASSPGGAGGDTQYF. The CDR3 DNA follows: TGTGCCAGCAGCCCCGGGGGGGCGGGAGGGGATACGCAGTATTTT.

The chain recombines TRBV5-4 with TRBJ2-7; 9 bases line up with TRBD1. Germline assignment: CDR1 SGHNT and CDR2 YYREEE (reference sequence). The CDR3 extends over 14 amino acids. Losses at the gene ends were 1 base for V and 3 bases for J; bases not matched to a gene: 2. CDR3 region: CASSLTGGRYEQYF. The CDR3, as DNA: TGTGCCAGCAGCTTGACAGGGGGCCGCTACGAGCAGTACTTC. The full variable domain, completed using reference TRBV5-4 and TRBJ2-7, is ETGVTQSPTHLIKTRGQQVTLRCSSQSGHNTVSWYQQALGQGPQFIFQYYREEENGRGNFPPRFSGLQFPNYSSELNVNALELDDSALYLCASSLTGGRYEQYFGPGTRLTVT.

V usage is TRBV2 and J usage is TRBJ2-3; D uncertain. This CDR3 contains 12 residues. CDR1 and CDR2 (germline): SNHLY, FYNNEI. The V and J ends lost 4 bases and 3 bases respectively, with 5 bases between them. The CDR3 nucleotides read TGTGCCAGCAGTGGAGGAACAGATACGCAGTATTTT. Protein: CASSGGTDTQYF. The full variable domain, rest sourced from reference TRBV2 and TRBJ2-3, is EPEVTQTPSHQVTQMGQEVILRCVPISNHLYFYWYRQILGQKVEFLVSFYNNEISEKSEIFDDQFSVERPDGSNFTLKIRSTKLEDSAMYFCASSGGTDTQYFGPGTRLTVL.

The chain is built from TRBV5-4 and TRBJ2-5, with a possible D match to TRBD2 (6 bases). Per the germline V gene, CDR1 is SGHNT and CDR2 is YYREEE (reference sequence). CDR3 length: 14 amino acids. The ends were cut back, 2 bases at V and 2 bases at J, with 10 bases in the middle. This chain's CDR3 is CASSFGGSQETQYF. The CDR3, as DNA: TGTGCCAGCAGCTTTGGAGGGTCTCAAGAGACCCAGTACTTC.